This T cell receptor (beta chain) came from a study of T cell repertoires in cytomegalovirus infection. As for the study in general: Both recently identified HLA-C-restricted and well-studied HLA-B-restricted CMV epitopes were used in the study. In public TCR beta signatures, there were indications of both CMV infection and matching HLA type. Findings and limits, study-wide: In two of eight donors, the top clonotype was HLA-C-restricted CMV-specific.

About this clonotype itself: As yet, its antigen is unknown.

MiXCR, applied by TCRdb to the reads, yields one record per CDR3 protein. The table has roughly 80,000 distinct CDR3 sequences, 20% to 30% seen once. The V gene's germline CDR1 is MNHEY and CDR2 SVGEGT. The V end lost 7 bases, the J end lost 0 bases, and 15 bases lay between the germline ends. There are 15 residues in the CDR3. The sequence was obtained from a human donor in good health (CMV status not recorded). Some clones in this sample may be carry-over from other donors' samples. The chain recombines TRBV6-2 or TRBV6-3 with TRBJ2-5; the D gene is possibly TRBD1 (6 bases). The sequenced sample was CD8+ T cells from cultured PBMCs, obtained from culture after CMV antigen stimulation. The CDR3 DNA is TGTGCCAGCAAAGAGGACAGATCGTACCAAGAGACCCAGTACTTC. Translated: CASKEDRSYQETQYF.